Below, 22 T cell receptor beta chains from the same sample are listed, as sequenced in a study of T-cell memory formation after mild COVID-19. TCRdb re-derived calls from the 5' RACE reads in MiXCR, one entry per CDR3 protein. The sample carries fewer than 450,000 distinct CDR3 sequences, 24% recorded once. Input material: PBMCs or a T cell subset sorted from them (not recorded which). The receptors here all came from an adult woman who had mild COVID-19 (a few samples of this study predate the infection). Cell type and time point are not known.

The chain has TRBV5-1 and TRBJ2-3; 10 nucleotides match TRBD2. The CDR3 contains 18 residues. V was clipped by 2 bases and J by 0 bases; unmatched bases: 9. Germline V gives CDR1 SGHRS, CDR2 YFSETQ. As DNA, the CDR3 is TGCGCCAGCAGCTTAATGCTAGCGGGAGCGAGGAGCACAGATACGCAGTATTTT. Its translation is CASSLMLAGARSTDTQYF.

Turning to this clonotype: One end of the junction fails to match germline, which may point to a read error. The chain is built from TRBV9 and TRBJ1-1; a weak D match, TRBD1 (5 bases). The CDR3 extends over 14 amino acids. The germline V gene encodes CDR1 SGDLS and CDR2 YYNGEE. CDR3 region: CASSVGGTNTEALF. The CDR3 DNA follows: TGTGCCAGCAGCGTAGGGGGGACGAACACTGAAGCTTTATTT.

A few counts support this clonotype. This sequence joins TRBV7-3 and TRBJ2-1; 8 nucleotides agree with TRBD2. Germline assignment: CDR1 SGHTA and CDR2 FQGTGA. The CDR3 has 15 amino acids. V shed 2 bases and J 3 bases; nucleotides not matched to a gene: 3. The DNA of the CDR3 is TGTGCCAGCAGCTTATGGAGCGGGGGCTACAATGAGCAGTTCTTC. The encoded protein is CASSLWSGGYNEQFF.

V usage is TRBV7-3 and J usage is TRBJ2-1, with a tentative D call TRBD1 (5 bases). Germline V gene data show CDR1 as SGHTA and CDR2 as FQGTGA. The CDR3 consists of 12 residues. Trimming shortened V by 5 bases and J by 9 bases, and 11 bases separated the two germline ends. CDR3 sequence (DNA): TGTGCCAGCAGCGGAAGTACAGGTGAGCAGTTCTTC. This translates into CASSGSTGEQFF. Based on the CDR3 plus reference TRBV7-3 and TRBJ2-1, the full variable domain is GAGVSQTPSNKVTEKGKYVELRCDPISGHTALYWYRQSLGQGPEFLIYFQGTGAADDSGLPNDRFFAVRPEGSVSTLKIQRTERGDSAVYLCASSGSTGEQFFGPGTRLTVL.

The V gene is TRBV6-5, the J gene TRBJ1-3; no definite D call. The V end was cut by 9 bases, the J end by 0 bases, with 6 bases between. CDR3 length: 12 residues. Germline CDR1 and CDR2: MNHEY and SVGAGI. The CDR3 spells CASLSSGNTIYF. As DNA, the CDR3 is TGTGCCAGTTTGAGCTCTGGAAACACCATATATTTT.

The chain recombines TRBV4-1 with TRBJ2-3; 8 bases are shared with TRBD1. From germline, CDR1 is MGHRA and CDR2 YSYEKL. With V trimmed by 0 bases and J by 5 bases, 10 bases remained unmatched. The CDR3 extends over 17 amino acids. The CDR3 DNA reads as TGCGCCAGCAGCCAAGAACGCAGGACAGGGTCCGGAGATACGCAGTATTTT. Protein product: CASSQERRTGSGDTQYF.

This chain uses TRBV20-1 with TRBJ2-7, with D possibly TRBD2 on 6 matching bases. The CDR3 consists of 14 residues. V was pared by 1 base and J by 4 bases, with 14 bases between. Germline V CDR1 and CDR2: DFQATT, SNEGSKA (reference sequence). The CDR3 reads CSARAGSGGYEQYF. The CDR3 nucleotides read TGCAGTGCTAGAGCCGGTAGCGGAGGATACGAGCAGTACTTC.

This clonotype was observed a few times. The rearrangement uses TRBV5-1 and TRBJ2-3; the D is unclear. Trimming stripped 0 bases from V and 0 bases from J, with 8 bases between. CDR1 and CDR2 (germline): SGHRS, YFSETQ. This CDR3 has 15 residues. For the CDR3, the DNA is TGCGCCAGCAGCTTGGGATCGGCTAGCACAGATACGCAGTATTTT. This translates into CASSLGSASTDTQYF.

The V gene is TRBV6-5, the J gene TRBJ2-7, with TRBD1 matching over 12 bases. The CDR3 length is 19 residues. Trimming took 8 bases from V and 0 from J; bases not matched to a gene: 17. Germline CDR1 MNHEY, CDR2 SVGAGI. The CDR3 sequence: CASCPGAGTGGPNSYEQYF. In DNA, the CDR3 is TGTGCCAGCTGTCCAGGGGCCGGGACAGGGGGCCCAAACTCCTACGAGCAGTACTTC.

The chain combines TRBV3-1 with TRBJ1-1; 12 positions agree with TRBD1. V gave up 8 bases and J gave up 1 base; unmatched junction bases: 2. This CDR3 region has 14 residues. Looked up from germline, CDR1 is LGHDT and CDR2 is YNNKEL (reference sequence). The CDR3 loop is CASGTGGPNTEAFF. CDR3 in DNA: TGTGCCAGCGGGACAGGGGGCCCGAACACTGAAGCTTTCTTT.

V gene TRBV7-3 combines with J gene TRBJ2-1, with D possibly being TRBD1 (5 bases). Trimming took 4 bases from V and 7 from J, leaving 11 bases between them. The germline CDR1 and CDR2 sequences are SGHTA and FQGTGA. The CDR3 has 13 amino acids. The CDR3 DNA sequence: TGTGCCAGCAGCTGGGGCTCAGGAAATGAGCAGTTCTTC. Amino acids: CASSWGSGNEQFF.

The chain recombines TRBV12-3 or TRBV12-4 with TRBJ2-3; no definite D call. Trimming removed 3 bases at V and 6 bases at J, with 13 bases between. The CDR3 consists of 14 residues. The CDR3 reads CASSLGGESDTQYF. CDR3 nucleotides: TGTGCCAGCAGTTTGGGTGGGGAATCCGATACGCAGTATTTT.

The CDR3 coding sequence is TGTGCCAGCAGGCCGGACCGGGATACGCAGTATTTT. Its protein is CASRPDRDTQYF. This chain links TRBV12-3 or TRBV12-4 with TRBJ2-3; D remains unclear. V was shortened by 6 bases and J by 6 bases, with 10 bases between the two germline ends. The CDR3 length is 12 residues.

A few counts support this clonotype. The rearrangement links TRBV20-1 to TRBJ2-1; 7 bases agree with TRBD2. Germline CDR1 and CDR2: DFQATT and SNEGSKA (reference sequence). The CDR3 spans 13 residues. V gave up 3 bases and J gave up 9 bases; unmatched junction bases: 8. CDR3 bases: TGCAGTGCTAGGATGGGCGGGAGAGGTGAGCAGTTCTTC. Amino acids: CSARMGGRGEQFF.

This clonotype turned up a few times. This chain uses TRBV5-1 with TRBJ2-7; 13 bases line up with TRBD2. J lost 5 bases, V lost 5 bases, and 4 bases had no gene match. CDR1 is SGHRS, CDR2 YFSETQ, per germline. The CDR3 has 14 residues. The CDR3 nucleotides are TGCGCCAGCAGGTGGACTAGCGGGAGCAACGAGCAGTACTTC. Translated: CASRWTSGSNEQYF.

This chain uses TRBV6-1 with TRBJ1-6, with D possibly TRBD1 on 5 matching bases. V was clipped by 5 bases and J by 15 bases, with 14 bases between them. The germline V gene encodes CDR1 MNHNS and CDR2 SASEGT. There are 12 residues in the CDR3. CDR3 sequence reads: CASSLGTGSLHF. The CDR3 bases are TGTGCCAGCAGTTTGGGGACTGGCAGCCTCCACTTT.

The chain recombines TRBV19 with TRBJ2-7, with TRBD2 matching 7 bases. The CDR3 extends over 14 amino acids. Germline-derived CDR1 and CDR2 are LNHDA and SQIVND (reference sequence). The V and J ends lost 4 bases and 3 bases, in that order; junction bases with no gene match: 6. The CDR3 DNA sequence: TGTGCCAGTAGTAATGGACTAGAAATCTACGAGCAGTACTTC. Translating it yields CASSNGLEIYEQYF.

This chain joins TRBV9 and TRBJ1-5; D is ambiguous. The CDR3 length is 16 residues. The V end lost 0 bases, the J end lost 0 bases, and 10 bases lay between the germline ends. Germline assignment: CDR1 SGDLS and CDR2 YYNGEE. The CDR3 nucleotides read TGTGCCAGCAGCGTAGGGGCCCTTGATAGCAATCAGCCCCAGCATTTT. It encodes CASSVGALDSNQPQHF.

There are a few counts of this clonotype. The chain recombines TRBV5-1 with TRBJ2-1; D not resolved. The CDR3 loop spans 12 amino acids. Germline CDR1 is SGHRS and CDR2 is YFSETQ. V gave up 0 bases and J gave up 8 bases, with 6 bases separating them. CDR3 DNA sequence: TGCGCCAGCAGCTTGGAGGCCGATGAGCAGTTCTTC. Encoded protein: CASSLEADEQFF.

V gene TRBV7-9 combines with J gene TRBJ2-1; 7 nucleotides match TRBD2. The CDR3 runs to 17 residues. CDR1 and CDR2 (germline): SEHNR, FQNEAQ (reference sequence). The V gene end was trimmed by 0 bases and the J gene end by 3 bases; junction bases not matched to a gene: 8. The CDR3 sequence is CASSLAQSGTGYNEQFF. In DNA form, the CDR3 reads TGTGCCAGCAGCTTAGCCCAAAGCGGGACGGGCTACAATGAGCAGTTCTTC.

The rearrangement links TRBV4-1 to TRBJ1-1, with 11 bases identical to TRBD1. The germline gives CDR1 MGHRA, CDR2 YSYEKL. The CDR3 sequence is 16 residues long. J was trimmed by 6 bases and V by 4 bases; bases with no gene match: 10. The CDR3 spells CASSPTWGQGVAEAFF. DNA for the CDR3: TGCGCCAGCAGCCCGACCTGGGGACAGGGGGTCGCTGAAGCTTTCTTT.

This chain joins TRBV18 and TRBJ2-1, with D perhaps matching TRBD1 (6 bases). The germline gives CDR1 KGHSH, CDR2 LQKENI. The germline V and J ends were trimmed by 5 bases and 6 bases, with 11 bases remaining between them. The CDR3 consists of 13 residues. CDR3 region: CASSDTGSNEQFF. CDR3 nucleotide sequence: TGTGCCAGCTCAGATACAGGGAGCAATGAGCAGTTCTTC.